These 11 T cell receptor beta chains were all obtained from the same sample, sequenced in a study of blood T cell repertoires in COVID-19. The table came from immunoSEQ multiplex PCR; TCRdb's copy has only in-frame clones and leaves some out. This table has approximately 310,000 clones, more than 70% appearing once. The sample was peripheral blood. These receptors were obtained from a woman in her fifties or sixties who had recovered from COVID-19.

As regards this clone: Its ends do not fully match the called genes, so a read error is possible. The rearrangement links TRBV19 to TRBJ2-6; 7 bases align to TRBD1. Germline lookup yields CDR1 LNHDA and CDR2 SQIVND (reference sequence). The CDR3 length is 13 residues. CDR3 sequence reads: CASSIDRANVLTF. The CDR3 nucleotides read TGTGCCAGTAGCATTGACAGGGCTAACGTCCTGACTTTC.

CDR3 nucleotide sequence: TGTGCCAGCAGCTGGAGGGGGGGGGCCAGGGATACGCAGTATTTT. This encodes CASSWRGGARDTQYF. This chain joins TRBV7-2 and TRBJ2-3; D may be TRBD2 (7 bases). With 4 bases removed from V and 6 bases from J, the gap between germline ends came to 17 bases. This CDR3 spans 15 amino acids. Germline CDR1 reads SGHTA; CDR2 reads FQGNSA. The full variable domain, in which reference TRBV7-2 and TRBJ2-3 provide the parts outside the CDR3, is GAGVSQSPSNKVTEKGKDVELRCDPISGHTALYWYRQSLGQGLEFLIYFQGNSAPDKSGLPSDRFSAERTGGSVSTLTIQRTQQEDSAVYLCASSWRGGARDTQYFGPGTRLTVL.

The rearrangement links TRBV4-2 to TRBJ1-6, with 7 bases that match TRBD1. This CDR3 is built from 16 residues. Per the germline V gene, CDR1 is LGHNA and CDR2 is YNFKEQ. V trimming: 1 base; J trimming: 9 bases; junction bases outside the gene matches: 9. CDR3 in amino acids: CASSQVEGGASSPLHF. The CDR3, as DNA: TGTGCCAGCAGCCAAGTAGAAGGGGGCGCGAGTTCACCCCTCCACTTT.

This sequence joins TRBV19 and TRBJ2-6; 7 bases are shared with TRBD2. The CDR3 is 17 amino acids. The germline V gene encodes CDR1 LNHDA and CDR2 SQIVND (reference sequence). The V and J ends lost 5 bases and 1 base, in that order; junction bases with no gene match: 8. The CDR3 reads CASSERGLYSGANVLTF. CDR3 DNA: TGTGCCAGTAGTGAGAGGGGACTATATTCTGGGGCCAACGTCCTGACTTTC.

This rearrangement joins TRBV27 to TRBJ1-5, with unresolved D. V shed 4 bases and J shed 0 bases, with 7 bases lying between them. Germline V gene data show CDR1 as MNHEY and CDR2 as SMNVEV (reference sequence). CDR3 length: 14 amino acids. In DNA, the CDR3 is TGTGCCAGCAGTTCCAGAAATAGCAATCAGCCCCAGCATTTT. It encodes CASSSRNSNQPQHF.

The genes are TRBV3-1 (or the pseudogene TRBV3-2) and TRBJ2-1; possibly TRBD2 for D (5 bases). The V end was cut by 3 bases, the J end by 6 bases, with 9 bases between. Germline lookup yields CDR1 LGHDT and CDR2 YNNKEL (reference sequence). The CDR3 is made up of 13 amino acids. In nucleotides, the CDR3 is TGTGCCAGCAGCCAGGCTCGGGGCAATGAGCAGTTCTTC. It specifies CASSQARGNEQFF.

This clone was recorded only once. The V and J genes are TRBV3-1 (or the pseudogene TRBV3-2) and TRBJ2-6; possibly TRBD2 for D (5 bases). Germline CDR1 reads LGHDT; CDR2 reads YNNKEL (reference sequence). Trimming left V 3 bases short and J 2 bases short, with 8 bases between. This CDR3 region has 15 residues. The CDR3 loop is CASSQAGAGANVLTF. CDR3 coding DNA: TGTGCCAGCAGCCAGGCCGGGGCTGGGGCCAACGTCCTGACTTTC.

The chain combines TRBV6-2 or TRBV6-3 with TRBJ2-1; 16 positions match TRBD2. This CDR3 comprises 16 residues. CDR1 MNHEY and CDR2 SVGEGT come from the germline V gene. V dropped 5 bases and J dropped 5; count of bases not matched to a gene: 3. CDR3 DNA sequence: TGTGCCAGCAGTCCGGGACTAGCGGGGGGGAACAATGAGCAGTTCTTC. Encoded protein: CASSPGLAGGNNEQFF.

The chain uses TRBV4-1 and TRBJ2-1; 8 bases fit TRBD1. J lost 0 bases, V lost 1 base, and 2 bases had no gene match. Germline V gene lookup returns CDR1 MGHRA and CDR2 YSYEKL. CDR3 length equals 16 residues. The CDR3 reads CASSQVGQGSYNEQFF. The CDR3 nucleotides are TGCGCCAGCAGCCAAGTCGGACAGGGCTCCTACAATGAGCAGTTCTTC.

This clone occurred once. The rearrangement links TRBV28 to TRBJ1-5; 7 bases align to TRBD1. After removal of 6 bases from V and 2 bases from J, the junction contained 7 bases not matched to a gene. Germline CDR1 MDHEN, CDR2 SYDVKM. The CDR3 length is 15 residues. CDR3 residues: CASRTQGSGNQPQHF. The CDR3, as DNA: TGTGCCAGCAGAACACAGGGGTCGGGCAATCAGCCCCAGCATTTT.

This clone was found once. This chain links TRBV27 with TRBJ2-7; a weak D match, TRBD1 (6 bases). Trimming took 5 bases from V and 2 from J, leaving 13 bases between them. CDR1 is MNHEY and CDR2 is SMNVEV in the germline V gene (reference sequence). The CDR3 covers 14 residues. This CDR3 reads CASSPNRDTYEQYF. The CDR3 DNA reads as TGTGCCAGCAGTCCGAACAGGGACACCTACGAGCAGTACTTC.